Below, 25 T cell receptor beta chains from the same sample are listed, as sequenced in a study of T-cell reconstitution after alpha-beta-depleted transplantation in children. Researchers prepared the TCRbeta library using unique molecular identifiers, the study reports. MiXCR, run by TCRdb on the PCR reads, gives a single entry per CDR3 protein. This table holds roughly 340,000 distinct CDR3 sequences, 15% to 20% found once. The starting material was PBMCs, mostly from graft donor cells, obtained 360 days after TCRalphabeta/CD19-depleted stem cell transplant. The origin of the receptors is a male patient aged 2-10 years who had a stem cell transplant for acute lymphoblastic leukemia, so the T cells may come from the graft donor.

The chain uses TRBV6-5 and TRBJ2-5; D is perhaps TRBD1 or TRBD2 (6 bases each). The CDR3 spans 13 residues. Trimming left V 0 bases short and J 7 bases short, with 9 bases between. Germline CDR1 and CDR2: MNHEY and SVGAGI. CDR3 bases: TGTGCCAGCAGTTACTCGGGGGGCACGACCCAGTACTTC. Translation gives CASSYSGGTTQYF.

This clonotype was seen a handful of times. The CDR3 DNA is TGTGCCAGCAGTTTTTCGACAGGGCTCGAAAAACTGTTTTTT. This translates into CASSFSTGLEKLFF. The V and J genes are TRBV7-9 and TRBJ1-4; 7 bases map to TRBD1. Per germline, CDR1 SEHNR and CDR2 FQNEAQ (reference sequence). Trimming removed 6 bases from V and 8 bases from J; junction bases left unmatched: 9. This CDR3 comprises 14 residues.

The CDR3: CAWRQSGSGSYEQYF. CDR3 nucleotides: TGTGCCTGGAGACAGAGCGGAAGCGGGTCCTACGAGCAGTACTTC. J is TRBJ2-7 and V is TRBV30; D is possibly TRBD2 (6 bases). Germline V gene lookup returns CDR1 GTSNPN and CDR2 SVGIG (reference sequence). With 3 bases removed from V and 1 base from J, the gap between germline ends came to 16 bases. This CDR3 spans 15 amino acids.

This clonotype has more than one count but fewer than ten. The chain joins TRBV7-9 to TRBJ2-3; no clear D gene. The CDR3 covers 15 residues. V was pared by 5 bases and J by 2 bases, with 14 bases between. The V gene's germline CDR1 is SEHNR and CDR2 FQNEAQ (reference sequence). The CDR3 sequence is CASSGTEYYTDTQYF. The CDR3 DNA is TGTGCCAGCAGCGGAACAGAGTACTACACAGATACGCAGTATTTT.

This clonotype was seen a handful of times. The J gene is TRBJ2-1, the V gene TRBV28, with TRBD2 identical over 11 bases. With V trimmed by 5 bases and J by 4 bases, 10 bases remained unmatched. CDR3 size: 17 residues. Germline V gene lookup returns CDR1 MDHEN and CDR2 SYDVKM. The CDR3 region is CASSPLAPSGRYNEQFF. CDR3 nucleotides: TGTGCCAGCAGTCCCCTGGCCCCTAGCGGGAGGTACAATGAGCAGTTCTTC.

The table lists this clonotype with many counts. The rearrangement uses TRBV25-1 and TRBJ2-3; TRBD2 aligns across 11 bases. Germline V gives CDR1 MGHDK, CDR2 SYGVNS. The ends lost 4 bases at V and 0 bases at J; junction bases unmatched: 3. The CDR3 covers 16 residues. The CDR3 region has the DNA TGTGCCAGCAGTGTGGGACTAGCGGAAAGCACAGATACGCAGTATTTT. Residues: CASSVGLAESTDTQYF.

The chain joins TRBV11-2 to TRBJ2-5; 12 bases match TRBD2. CDR1 and CDR2 from the germline V gene are SGHAT and FQNNGV. The ends lost 1 base at V and 5 bases at J; junction bases unmatched: 11. The CDR3 totals 18 residues. The chain's CDR3 is CASSLVVLAGGPRETQYF. Here the CDR3 DNA reads TGTGCCAGCAGCTTAGTGGTACTAGCGGGAGGCCCGAGGGAGACCCAGTACTTC.

This clonotype was counted a few times. The V call is TRBV4-3, the J call TRBJ2-1; tentatively, D is TRBD2 (5 bases). The CDR3 has 13 residues. From germline, CDR1 is LGHNA and CDR2 YSLEER. V lost 0 bases, J lost 13 bases, and 13 bases lay in between. The chain's CDR3 is CASSQEITSPQFF. CDR3 sequence (DNA): TGCGCCAGCAGCCAAGAAATAACTAGTCCACAGTTCTTC.

This chain uses TRBV5-1 with TRBJ2-1; the match to TRBD1 covers 9 bases. J was trimmed by 5 bases and V by 3 bases; bases with no gene match: 6. This CDR3 has 15 amino acids. The V gene's germline CDR1 is SGHRS and CDR2 YFSETQ. CDR3 protein: CASSSSGTGNNEQFF. The CDR3, as DNA: TGCGCCAGCAGCTCCTCCGGGACAGGGAACAATGAGCAGTTCTTC.

The chain uses TRBV4-2 and TRBJ2-7; D gene unclear. CDR1 and CDR2 (germline): LGHNA, YNFKEQ. The CDR3 totals 13 residues. Trimming pared 2 bases from V and 4 bases from J, leaving 9 bases between. The CDR3 DNA sequence: TGTGCCAGCAGCCAAAGGGCGAGATACGAGCAGTACTTC. Amino acid sequence: CASSQRARYEQYF.

The rearrangement links TRBV6-2 or TRBV6-3 to TRBJ2-7; a possible D gene is TRBD1 (5 bases). CDR3 length equals 14 residues. Germline-derived CDR1 and CDR2 are MNHEY and SVGEGT. Between the trimmed V and J ends, which lost 0 bases and 4 bases, there was a span of 10 bases. CDR3: CASSYSPPGYEQYF. CDR3 coding DNA: TGTGCCAGCAGTTACTCGCCTCCAGGGTACGAGCAGTACTTC.

This clonotype has a count of ten or more. This chain connects TRBV29-1 to TRBJ2-5; maybe TRBD1 (5 bases). There are 15 residues in the CDR3. Germline loops: CDR1 SQVTM, CDR2 ANQGSEA. Between the trimmed V and J ends, which lost 5 bases and 0 bases, there was a span of 16 bases. CDR3 bases: TGCAGCGTTACCCATGGGGCCCGGTACCAAGAGACCCAGTACTTC. It encodes CSVTHGARYQETQYF. Using reference TRBV29-1 and TRBJ2-5 for the parts outside the CDR3, the full variable domain is SAVISQKPSRDICQRGTSLTIQCQVDSQVTMMFWYRQQPGQSLTLIATANQGSEATYESGFVIDKFPISRPNLTFSTLTVSNMSPEDSSIYLCSVTHGARYQETQYFGPGTRLLVL.

CDR3 amino acids: CSVAGTGVNQPQHF. In DNA, the CDR3 is TGCAGCGTTGCCGGGACAGGGGTCAATCAGCCCCAGCATTTT. This chain links TRBV29-1 with TRBJ1-5, with 10 positions matching TRBD1. This CDR3 contains 14 residues. Germline loops: CDR1 SQVTM, CDR2 ANQGSEA. V shed 4 bases, J shed 3 bases, and the junction held 3 bases outside the gene matches.

The chain uses TRBV5-8 and TRBJ2-2; 7 bases line up with TRBD1. The CDR3 spans 16 residues. Trimming removed 0 bases from V and 1 base from J; junction bases left unmatched: 3. Looked up from germline, CDR1 is SGHTS and CDR2 is YDEGEE. The CDR3 DNA reads TGTGCCAGCAGCTTGGAGGGACAGAAGAACACCGGGGAGCTGTTTTTT. Protein product: CASSLEGQKNTGELFF. Full variable domain (missing parts from reference TRBV5-8 and TRBJ2-2): EAGVTQSPTHLIKTRGQQATLRCSPISGHTSVYWYQQALGLGLQFLLWYDEGEERNRGNFPPRFSGRQFPNYSSELNVNALELEDSALYLCASSLEGQKNTGELFFGEGSRLTVL.

The chain links TRBV7-2 to TRBJ1-1, with D hard to call. With 8 bases removed from V and 0 bases from J, the gap between germline ends came to 10 bases. This CDR3 has 13 residues. Germline V CDR1 and CDR2: SGHTA, FQGNSA. The CDR3 loop reads CASENSMNTEAFF. Written as DNA, the CDR3 is TGTGCCAGCGAGAACTCCATGAACACTGAAGCTTTCTTT.

This clonotype was counted a few times. The chain joins TRBV7-9 to TRBJ2-7, with 7 bases that match TRBD1. The CDR3 sequence is 13 residues long. The J segment lost 3 bases and the V segment lost 5 bases, leaving 4 bases of the junction unmatched. The germline V gene encodes CDR1 SEHNR and CDR2 FQNEAQ (reference sequence). CDR3 coding DNA: TGTGCCAGCAGCCTGGGACAGATCTACGAGCAGTACTTC. It is translated as CASSLGQIYEQYF.

Ten or more counts support this clonotype. The rearrangement links TRBV18 to TRBJ2-7; 9 nucleotides agree with TRBD1. The length of the CDR3 is 17 residues. Germline V gene lookup returns CDR1 KGHSH and CDR2 LQKENI. Trimming cost V 3 bases and J 2 bases; bases outside gene matches: 11. CDR3 sequence: CASSPSLGQGMAYEQYF. The CDR3 nucleotides read TGTGCCAGCTCACCCTCACTCGGACAGGGGATGGCCTACGAGCAGTACTTC.

This clonotype was seen only a few times. The CDR3 is CASSGLDTFSGANVLTF. As DNA, the CDR3 is TGTGCCAGCAGTGGGCTGGACACCTTCTCTGGGGCCAACGTCCTGACTTTC. This sequence joins TRBV2 and TRBJ2-6; D may be TRBD1 (5 bases). The CDR3 has 17 residues. Germline V gene lookup returns CDR1 SNHLY and CDR2 FYNNEI. Trimming took off 4 bases at V and 0 bases at J, with 13 bases between the two ends.

The rearrangement uses TRBV12-3 or TRBV12-4 and TRBJ2-5, with TRBD2 identical over 9 bases. CDR3 length: 14 amino acids. The V and J ends lost 7 bases and 4 bases, in that order; junction bases with no gene match: 7. The CDR3 DNA reads TGTGCCAGCATTGCGGGAGGGCCCGGAGAGACCCAGTACTTC. Its protein product is CASIAGGPGETQYF.

This clonotype was seen a few times. The chain recombines TRBV12-3 or TRBV12-4 with TRBJ2-5; tentatively, D is TRBD1 or TRBD2 (5 bases each). V was trimmed by 7 bases and J by 4 bases, leaving 16 bases between them. This CDR3 is built from 14 residues. The CDR3 coding sequence is TGTGCCAGCAAGGGGAGAAAGTGGCTAGAGACCCAGTACTTC. Translating gives CASKGRKWLETQYF.

This clonotype appeared a few times. The chain uses TRBV6-5 and TRBJ2-4, with D perhaps matching TRBD2 (6 bases). V lost 2 bases and J 3 bases, leaving 14 bases between the germline ends. The germline CDR1 and CDR2 sequences are MNHEY and SVGAGI. The CDR3 covers 16 residues. CDR3 in DNA: TGTGCCAGCAGTTACGCTCCGGGGGACGGCAAAAACATTCAGTACTTC. Translating it yields CASSYAPGDGKNIQYF.

This clonotype showed up just a few times. The chain joins TRBV11-2 to TRBJ2-1; 7 positions agree with TRBD2. The CDR3 consists of 19 residues. V lost 1 base to trimming and J lost 7 bases; unmatched junction nucleotides: 19. From germline, CDR1 is SGHAT and CDR2 FQNNGV. The CDR3, as DNA: TGTGCCAGCAGCTTAGGAGGGGCAATGTGGAGGGCGGGAGTAAATGAGCAGTTCTTC. Its protein is CASSLGGAMWRAGVNEQFF.

The V and J genes are TRBV29-1 and TRBJ2-1, with D uncertain. From germline, CDR1 is SQVTM and CDR2 ANQGSEA. With 3 bases removed from V and 3 bases from J, the gap between germline ends came to 12 bases. The length of the CDR3 is 14 residues. In nucleotides, the CDR3 is TGCAGCGTTGATGGGCGGCGGAACTACAATGAGCAGTTCTTC. Protein sequence: CSVDGRRNYNEQFF.

V is TRBV20-1 and J is TRBJ2-7, with a tentative D call TRBD2 (6 bases). There are 13 residues in the CDR3. V was cut by 5 bases and J by 0 bases, with 11 bases left in between. CDR1 is DFQATT and CDR2 is SNEGSKA in the germline V gene (reference sequence). The CDR3 region has the DNA TGCAGTGCTGCGGGACCGAGCTCCTACGAGCAGTACTTC. It is translated as CSAAGPSSYEQYF.

V and J are TRBV6-5 and TRBJ1-5; weak D call: TRBD1 (5 bases). This CDR3 is built from 14 residues. The germline V and J ends were trimmed by 2 bases and 6 bases, with 11 bases remaining between them. The germline CDR1 and CDR2 sequences are MNHEY and SVGAGI. The CDR3 bases are TGTGCCAGCAGTTACGAGGCCGGGGGTCAGCCCCAGCATTTT. Its protein product is CASSYEAGGQPQHF.